This T cell receptor beta chain stems from a study of T cells in Graves' hyperthyroidism and ophthalmopathy. Whole-study findings and limits: The model's output predicted ophthalmopathy at a median of approximately 6.5 months prior to onset.

From RNA transcripts, TCR beta CDR3 regions were amplified. When the TCR CDR3 underwent first-round RT-PCR, the HTBI primer set was used. TCRdb re-called the multiplex PCR reads with MiXCR, one entry per CDR3 protein. The sample carries about 400,000 distinct CDR3 sequences, 15% recorded once. In this sample, this clonotype turned up a few times. Its antigen is still unknown. The sequence came from a woman aged 25-40 years with Graves' hyperthyroidism. The sample consisted of blood.

The CDR3 DNA reads as TGTGCCAGCAGCCGGTGGGGAGAAGAGACCCAGTACTTC. This translates into CASSRWGEETQYF. The chain carries TRBV3-1 and TRBJ2-5, with D perhaps TRBD2 (5 bases). CDR1 is LGHDT, CDR2 YNNKEL, per germline (reference sequence). V lost 4 bases to trimming and J lost 3 bases, with 9 bases between them. The CDR3 length is 13 residues.